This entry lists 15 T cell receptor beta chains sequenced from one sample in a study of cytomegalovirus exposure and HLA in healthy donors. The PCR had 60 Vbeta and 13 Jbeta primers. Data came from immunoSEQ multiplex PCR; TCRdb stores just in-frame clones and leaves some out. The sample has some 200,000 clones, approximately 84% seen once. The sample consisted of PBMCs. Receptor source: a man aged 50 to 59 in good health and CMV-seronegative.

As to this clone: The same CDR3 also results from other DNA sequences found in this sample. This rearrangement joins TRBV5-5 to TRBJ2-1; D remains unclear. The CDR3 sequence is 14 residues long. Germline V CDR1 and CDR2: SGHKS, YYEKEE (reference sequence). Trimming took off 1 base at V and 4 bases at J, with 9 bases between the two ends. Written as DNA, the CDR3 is TGTGCCAGCAGCTTGTACTCCGGGTACAATGAGCAGTTCTTC. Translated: CASSLYSGYNEQFF.

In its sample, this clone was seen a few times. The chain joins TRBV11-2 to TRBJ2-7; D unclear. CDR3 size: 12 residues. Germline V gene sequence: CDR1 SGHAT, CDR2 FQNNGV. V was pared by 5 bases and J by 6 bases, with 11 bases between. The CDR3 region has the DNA TGTGCCAGCAGCCCCGCCCGGGTCGAGCAGTACTTC. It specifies CASSPARVEQYF.

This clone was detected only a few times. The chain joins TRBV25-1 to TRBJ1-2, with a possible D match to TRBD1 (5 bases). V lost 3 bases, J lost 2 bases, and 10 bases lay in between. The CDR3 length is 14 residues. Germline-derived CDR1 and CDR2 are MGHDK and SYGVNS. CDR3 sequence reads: CASSDAGFNYGYTF. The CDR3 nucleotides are TGTGCCAGCAGTGATGCAGGGTTCAACTATGGCTACACCTTC.

In nucleotides, the CDR3 is TGCGCCAGCAGCCAAGAACCCAGGGGGAAAGCTTTCTTT. It specifies CASSQEPRGKAFF. V usage is TRBV4-3 and J usage is TRBJ1-1; 7 bases agree with TRBD1. This CDR3 is built from 13 residues. J gave up 9 bases and V 0 bases, and 4 bases lay outside the gene matches. CDR1 is LGHNA and CDR2 is YSLEER in the germline V gene.

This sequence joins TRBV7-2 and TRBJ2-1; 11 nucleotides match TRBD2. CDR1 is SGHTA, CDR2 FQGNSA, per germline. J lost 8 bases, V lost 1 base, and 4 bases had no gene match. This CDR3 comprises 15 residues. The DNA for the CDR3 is TGTGCCAGCAGCTTAGTTAGCGGGGGGGCTGATGAGCAGTTCTTC. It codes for CASSLVSGGADEQFF.

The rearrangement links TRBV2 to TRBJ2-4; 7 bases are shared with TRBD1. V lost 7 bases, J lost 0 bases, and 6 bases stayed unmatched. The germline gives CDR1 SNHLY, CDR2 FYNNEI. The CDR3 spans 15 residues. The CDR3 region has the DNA TGTGCCAGCATAGGACAGGAACTAGCCAAAAACATTCAGTACTTC. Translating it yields CASIGQELAKNIQYF. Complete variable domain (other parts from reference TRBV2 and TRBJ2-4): EPEVTQTPSHQVTQMGQEVILRCVPISNHLYFYWYRQILGQKVEFLVSFYNNEISEKSEIFDDQFSVERPDGSNFTLKIRSTKLEDSAMYFCASIGQELAKNIQYFGAGTRLSVL.

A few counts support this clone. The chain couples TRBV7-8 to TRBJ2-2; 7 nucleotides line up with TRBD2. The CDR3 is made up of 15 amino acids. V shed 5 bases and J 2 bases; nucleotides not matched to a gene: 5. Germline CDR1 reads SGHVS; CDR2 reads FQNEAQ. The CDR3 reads CASSEGRANTGELFF. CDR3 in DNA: TGTGCCAGCAGCGAGGGGAGGGCTAACACCGGGGAGCTGTTTTTT.

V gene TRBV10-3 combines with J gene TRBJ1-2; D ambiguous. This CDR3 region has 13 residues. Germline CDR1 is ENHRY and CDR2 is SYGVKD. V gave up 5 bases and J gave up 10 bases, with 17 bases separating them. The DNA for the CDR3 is TGTGCCATCAGTCAGCTGGAGGGTTACGACTACACCTTC. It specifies CAISQLEGYDYTF.

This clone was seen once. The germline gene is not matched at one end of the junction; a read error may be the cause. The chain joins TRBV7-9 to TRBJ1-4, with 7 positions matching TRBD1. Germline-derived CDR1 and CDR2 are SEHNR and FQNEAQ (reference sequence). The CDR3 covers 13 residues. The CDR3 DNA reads TGTTCCAGCAGCCCCCAGGGGGAAGAAAAACTGTTTTTT. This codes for CSSSPQGEEKLFF. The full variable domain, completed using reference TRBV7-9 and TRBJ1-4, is DTGVSQNPRHKITKRGQNVTFRCDPISEHNRLYWYRQTLGQGPEFLTYFQNEAQLEKSRLLSDRFSAERPKGSFSTLEIQRTEQGDSAMYLCSSSPQGEEKLFFGSGTQLSVL.

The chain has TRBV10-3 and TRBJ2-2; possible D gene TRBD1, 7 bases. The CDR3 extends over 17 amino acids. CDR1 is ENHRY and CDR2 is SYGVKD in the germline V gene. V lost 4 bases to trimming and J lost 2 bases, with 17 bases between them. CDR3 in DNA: TGTGCCATCAGTGCAAAGGAGGGGGCGGAAAACACCGGGGAGCTGTTTTTT. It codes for CAISAKEGAENTGELFF.

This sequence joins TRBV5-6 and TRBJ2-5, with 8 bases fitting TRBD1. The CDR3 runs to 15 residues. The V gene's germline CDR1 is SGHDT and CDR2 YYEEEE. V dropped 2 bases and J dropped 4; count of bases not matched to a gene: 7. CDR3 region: CASSFRQGFGETQYF. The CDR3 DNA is TGTGCCAGCAGCTTTAGACAGGGGTTCGGAGAGACCCAGTACTTC.

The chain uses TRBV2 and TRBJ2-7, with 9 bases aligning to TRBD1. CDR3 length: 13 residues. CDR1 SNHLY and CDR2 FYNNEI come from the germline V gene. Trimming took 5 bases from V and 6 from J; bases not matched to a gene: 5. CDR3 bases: TGTGCCAGCAGTCTGGACAGGGGCGGCGAGCAGTACTTC. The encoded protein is CASSLDRGGEQYF.

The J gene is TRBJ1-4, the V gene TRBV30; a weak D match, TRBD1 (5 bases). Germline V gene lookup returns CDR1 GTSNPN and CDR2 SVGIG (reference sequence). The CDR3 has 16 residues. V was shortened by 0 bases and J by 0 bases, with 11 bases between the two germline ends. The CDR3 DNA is TGTGCCTGGAGTGTTACCAGGGTTGCAACTAATGAAAAACTGTTTTTT. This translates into CAWSVTRVATNEKLFF. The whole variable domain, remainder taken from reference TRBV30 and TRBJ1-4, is SQTIHQWPATLVQPVGSPLSLECTVEGTSNPNLYWYRQAAGRGLQLLFYSVGIGQISSEVPQNLSASRPQDRQFILSSKKLLLSDSGFYLCAWSVTRVATNEKLFFGSGTQLSVL.

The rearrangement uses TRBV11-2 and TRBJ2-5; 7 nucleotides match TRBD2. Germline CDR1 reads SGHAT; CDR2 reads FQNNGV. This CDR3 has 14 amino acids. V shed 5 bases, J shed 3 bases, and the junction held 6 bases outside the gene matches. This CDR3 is CASSPHAGEETQYF. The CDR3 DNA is TGTGCCAGCAGCCCACACGCGGGGGAAGAGACCCAGTACTTC.

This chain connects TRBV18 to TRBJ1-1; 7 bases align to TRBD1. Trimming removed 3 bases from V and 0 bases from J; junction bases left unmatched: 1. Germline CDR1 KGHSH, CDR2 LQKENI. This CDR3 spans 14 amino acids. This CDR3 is CASSPQGVNTEAFF. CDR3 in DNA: TGTGCCAGCTCACCGCAGGGGGTGAACACTGAAGCTTTCTTT.